This T cell receptor beta chain was identified during a study of cytomegalovirus exposure and HLA in healthy donors. PCR primers comprised 60 Vbeta and 13 Jbeta primers. Per the study methods: The count from a later analysis was 79 million or so unique TCR beta chains, about 9.9 million of them shared. Sequenced by immunoSEQ multiplex PCR; TCRdb stores in-frame clones only, minus some. V and J calls and clone size come straight from that table; D and trimming were deduced from the DNA. The data hold roughly 180,000 clones, with roughly 80% observed a single time. Study-wide points: In all likelihood, a cluster of highly shared sequence variants was a sequencing artifact. In a later analysis, at a false discovery rate of 0.05, approximately 16,000 TCR beta sequences were associated with HLA alleles. Later work showed greater clonal expansion in HLA-associated TCR beta chains than in equally common others.

There are 14 residues in the CDR3. The junction had 2 bases not matched to a gene; V was cut back by 4 bases and J by 1 base. CDR1 SGHRS and CDR2 YFSETQ come from the germline V gene. About this clone: Its antigen is undetermined.

This clonotype was sampled from a man younger than 35 in good health and CMV-seronegative. The gene calls are TRBV5-1 and TRBJ1-1; TRBD1 aligns across 9 bases. The sequencing input was PBMCs. CDR3 bases: TGCGCCAGCAGCGACAGGGGGGGGAACACTGAAGCTTTCTTT. As protein: CASSDRGGNTEAFF.